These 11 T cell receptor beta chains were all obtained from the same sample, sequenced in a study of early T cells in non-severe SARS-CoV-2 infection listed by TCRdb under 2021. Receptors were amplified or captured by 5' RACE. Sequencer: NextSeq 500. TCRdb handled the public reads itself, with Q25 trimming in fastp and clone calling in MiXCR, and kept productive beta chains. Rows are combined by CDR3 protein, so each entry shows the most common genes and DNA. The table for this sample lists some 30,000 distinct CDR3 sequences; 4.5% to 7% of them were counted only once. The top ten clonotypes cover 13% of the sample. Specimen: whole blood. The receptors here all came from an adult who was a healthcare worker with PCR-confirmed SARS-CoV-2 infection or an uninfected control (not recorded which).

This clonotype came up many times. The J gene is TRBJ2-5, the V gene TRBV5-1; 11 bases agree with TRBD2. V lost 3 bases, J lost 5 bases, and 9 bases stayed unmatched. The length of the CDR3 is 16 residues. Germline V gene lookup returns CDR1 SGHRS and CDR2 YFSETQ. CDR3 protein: CASSWGTSGAYETQYF. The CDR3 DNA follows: TGCGCCAGCAGCTGGGGGACTAGCGGCGCCTATGAGACCCAGTACTTC.

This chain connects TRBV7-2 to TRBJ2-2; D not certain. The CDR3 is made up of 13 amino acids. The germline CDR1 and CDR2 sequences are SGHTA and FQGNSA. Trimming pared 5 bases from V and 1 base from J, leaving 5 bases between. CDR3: CASSVRNTGELFF. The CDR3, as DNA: TGTGCCAGCAGCGTCAGGAACACCGGGGAGCTGTTTTTT.

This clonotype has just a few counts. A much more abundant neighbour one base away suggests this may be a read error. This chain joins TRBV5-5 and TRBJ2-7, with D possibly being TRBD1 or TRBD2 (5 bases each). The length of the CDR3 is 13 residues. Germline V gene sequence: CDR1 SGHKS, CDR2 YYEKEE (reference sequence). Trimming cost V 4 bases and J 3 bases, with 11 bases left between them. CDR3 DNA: TGTGCCAGCAGCCCGGGACCGAACTACGAGCAGTACTTC. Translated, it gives CASSPGPNYEQYF.

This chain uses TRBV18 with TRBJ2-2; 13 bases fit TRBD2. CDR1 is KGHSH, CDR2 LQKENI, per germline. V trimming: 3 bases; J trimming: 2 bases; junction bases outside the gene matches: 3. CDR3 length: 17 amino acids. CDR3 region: CASSPGLAGRNTGELFF. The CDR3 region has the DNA TGTGCCAGCTCACCGGGACTAGCGGGGAGAAACACCGGGGAGCTGTTTTTT.

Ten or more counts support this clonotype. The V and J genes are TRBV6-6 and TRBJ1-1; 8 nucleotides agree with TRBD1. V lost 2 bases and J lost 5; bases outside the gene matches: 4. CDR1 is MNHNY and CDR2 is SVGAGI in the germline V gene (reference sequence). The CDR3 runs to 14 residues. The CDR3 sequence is CASSYGQGGTEAFF. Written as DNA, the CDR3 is TGTGCCAGCAGTTACGGACAGGGTGGAACTGAAGCTTTCTTT.

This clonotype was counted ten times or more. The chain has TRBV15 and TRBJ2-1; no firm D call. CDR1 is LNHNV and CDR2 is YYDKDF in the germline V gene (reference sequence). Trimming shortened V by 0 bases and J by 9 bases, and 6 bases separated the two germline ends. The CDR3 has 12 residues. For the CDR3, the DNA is TGTGCCACCAGCAGAGATTTACGTGAGCAGTTCTTC. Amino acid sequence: CATSRDLREQFF.

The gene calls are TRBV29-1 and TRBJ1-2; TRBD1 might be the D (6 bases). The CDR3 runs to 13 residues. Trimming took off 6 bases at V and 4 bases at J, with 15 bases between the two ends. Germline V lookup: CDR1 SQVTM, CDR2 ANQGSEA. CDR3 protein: CSVLLGGSYGYTF. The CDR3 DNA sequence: TGCAGCGTCTTGTTGGGGGGCTCCTATGGCTACACCTTC.

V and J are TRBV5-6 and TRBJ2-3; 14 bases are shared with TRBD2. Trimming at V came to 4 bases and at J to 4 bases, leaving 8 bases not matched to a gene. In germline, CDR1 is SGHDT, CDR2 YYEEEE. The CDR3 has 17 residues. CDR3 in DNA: TGTGCCAGCAGCCCCAGACTAGCGGGGGGGCGGGCAGATACGCAGTATTTT. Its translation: CASSPRLAGGRADTQYF.

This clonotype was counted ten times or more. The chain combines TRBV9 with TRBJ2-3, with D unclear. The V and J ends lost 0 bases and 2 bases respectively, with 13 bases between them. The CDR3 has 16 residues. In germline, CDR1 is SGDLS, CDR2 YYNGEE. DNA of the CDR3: TGTGCCAGCAGCGTAGCGGGTAGGCCTGACACAGATACGCAGTATTTT. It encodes CASSVAGRPDTDTQYF.

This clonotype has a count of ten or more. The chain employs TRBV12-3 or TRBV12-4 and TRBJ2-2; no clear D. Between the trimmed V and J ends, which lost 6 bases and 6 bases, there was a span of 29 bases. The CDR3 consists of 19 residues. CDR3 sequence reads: CASSTRPTFMAGQPGELFF. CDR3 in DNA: TGTGCCAGCAGCACCCGACCGACATTCATGGCCGGGCAGCCCGGGGAGCTGTTTTTT.

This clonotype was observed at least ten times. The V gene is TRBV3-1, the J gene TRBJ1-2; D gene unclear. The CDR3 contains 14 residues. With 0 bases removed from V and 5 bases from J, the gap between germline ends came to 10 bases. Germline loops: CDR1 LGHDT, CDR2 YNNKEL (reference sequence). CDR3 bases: TGTGCCAGCAGCCAAGATCGAGGCGAATATGGCTACACCTTC. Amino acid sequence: CASSQDRGEYGYTF. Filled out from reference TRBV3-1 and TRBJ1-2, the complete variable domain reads DTAVSQTPKYLVTQMGNDKSIKCEQNLGHDTMYWYKQDSKKFLKIMFSYNNKELIINETVPNRFSPKSPDKAHLNLHINSLELGDSAVYFCASSQDRGEYGYTFGSGTRLTVV.